Listed here is a single T cell receptor beta chain. Original processing notes: Amplified reference gene primers provided the basis for estimating nucleated cell counts. Repertoires were generated with immunoSEQ multiplex PCR, while TCRdb's copy carries only in-frame clones and drops some. V, J and clone size were drawn from that table, and D and trimming were deduced from the DNA. The sample lists about 200,000 clones, around three quarters occurring once. This sample is part of a study of blood T cell repertoires in COVID-19. The V gene's germline CDR1 is LNHDA and CDR2 SQIVND (reference sequence). This CDR3 contains 13 residues. V dropped 11 bases and J dropped 0 bases, with 12 bases sitting between them.

The receptor comes from a woman in her seventies with acute or convalescent COVID-19. The V gene is TRBV19, the J gene TRBJ2-3; possible D gene TRBD1, 6 bases. The sample was peripheral blood. This CDR3 reads CAVRQVSTDTQYF. Here the CDR3 DNA reads TGTGCCGTAAGACAGGTCAGCACAGATACGCAGTATTTT.